Listed here are 18 T cell receptor beta chains from one sample, sequenced in a study of Ad26.COV2.S vaccination and SARS-CoV-2 variants. Profiled with immunoSEQ multiplex PCR; TCRdb holds only in-frame clones, not every one. The sample shows just over 350,000 clones, approximately 84% of them seen only once. Treatment indicated: some 20 received Ad26.COV2.S at low or high dose, single or two shots; roughly five received placebo; per-sample allocation not given. All samples were drawn on day 63, counting from the first vaccine or placebo injection. The sample was peripheral blood, taken in a trial of Ad26.COV2.S vaccine versus placebo. Every receptor here comes from a person aged 18-60 years who received the Ad26.COV2.S COVID-19 vaccine or a placebo.

This chain joins TRBV9 and TRBJ1-3; unclear D gene. From germline, CDR1 is SGDLS and CDR2 YYNGEE. The CDR3 has 13 residues. With 7 bases removed from V and 0 bases from J, the gap between germline ends came to 8 bases. This CDR3 is CASSTNSGNTIYF. The CDR3 nucleotides are TGTGCCAGCTCGACTAACTCTGGAAACACCATATATTTT.

The CDR3 reads CASSADGTGRGGYTF. As DNA, the CDR3 is TGCGCCAGCAGCGCCGATGGGACAGGGCGTGGTGGCTACACCTTC. V and J are TRBV10-1 and TRBJ1-2, with 9 bases fitting TRBD1. There are 15 residues in the CDR3. Germline-derived CDR1 and CDR2 are WNHNN and SYGVQD (reference sequence). With V trimmed by 6 bases and J by 7 bases, 12 bases remained unmatched.

This clone was recorded once. The genes are TRBV19 and TRBJ1-5; D might be TRBD1 (6 bases). This CDR3 has 16 residues. Germline CDR1 LNHDA, CDR2 SQIVND (reference sequence). Between the trimmed V and J ends, which lost 3 bases and 3 bases, there was a span of 15 bases. CDR3 sequence (DNA): TGTGCCAGTAGTATCCCAGGGGCAGGACCCAATCAGCCCCAGCATTTT. This sequence encodes CASSIPGAGPNQPQHF.

CDR3 sequence: CASSERGATDTQYF. The CDR3 nucleotides are TGTGCCAGCAGTGAGCGGGGGGCCACAGATACGCAGTATTTT. The J gene is TRBJ2-3, the V gene TRBV6-4; 8 nucleotides line up with TRBD2. With 3 bases clipped from V and 2 bases from J, the junction kept 1 base outside the gene matches. Germline V gene data show CDR1 as MRHNA and CDR2 as SNTAGT. CDR3 length: 14 residues.

This sequence joins TRBV7-9 and TRBJ2-5, with a tentative D call TRBD1 (6 bases). V was shortened by 5 bases and J by 1 base, with 14 bases between the two germline ends. The germline V gene has CDR1 SEHNR and CDR2 FQNEAQ (reference sequence). This CDR3 contains 15 residues. The CDR3 coding sequence is TGTGCCAGCAGCCGACTCACAGGGACCCAAGAGACCCAGTACTTC. The encoded protein is CASSRLTGTQETQYF.

A single count supports this clone. The chain couples TRBV6-5 to TRBJ1-1; D gene ambiguous. Germline CDR1 is MNHEY and CDR2 is SVGAGI. V was trimmed by 2 bases and J by 0 bases, leaving 10 bases between them. This CDR3 spans 15 amino acids. The CDR3 bases are TGTGCCAGCAGTTACAGGGAGTCAATGAACACTGAAGCTTTCTTT. Its translation is CASSYRESMNTEAFF.

The chain carries TRBV7-9 and TRBJ2-7; 7 nucleotides align to TRBD1. The CDR3 is made up of 12 amino acids. V lost 5 bases, J lost 6 bases, and 4 bases stayed unmatched. CDR1 is SEHNR, CDR2 FQNEAQ, per germline (reference sequence). CDR3 nucleotide sequence: TGTGCCAGCAGCATGACAGGGTTCGAGCAGTACTTC. This translates into CASSMTGFEQYF.

CDR3 amino acids: CASSQDRGGPRYNEQFF. CDR3 sequence (DNA): TGCGCCAGCAGCCAAGATCGGGGGGGGCCACGGTACAATGAGCAGTTCTTC. The J gene is TRBJ2-1, the V gene TRBV4-3; 8 nucleotides line up with TRBD2. The CDR3 runs to 17 residues. Germline V lookup: CDR1 LGHNA, CDR2 YSLEER. The ends lost 0 bases at V and 4 bases at J; junction bases unmatched: 8.

The rearrangement joins TRBV5-3 to TRBJ1-1; D perhaps matches TRBD1 (6 bases). TRBV5-3 is an ORF for which the function is uncertain. The CDR3 sequence is 14 residues long. Between the trimmed V and J ends, which lost 2 bases and 3 bases, there was a span of 11 bases. The CDR3 DNA sequence: TGTGCCAGAAGCTTCCGGGGGGCGCACACTGAAGCTTTCTTT. Translating it yields CARSFRGAHTEAFF.

The gene calls are TRBV20-1 and TRBJ1-3, with 11 bases aligning to TRBD1. The CDR3 sequence is 17 residues long. V was pared by 3 bases and J by 3 bases, with 10 bases of the junction left unmatched. Germline CDR1 and CDR2: DFQATT and SNEGSKA (reference sequence). This CDR3 is CSASSTLDRGRGNTIYF. CDR3 nucleotides: TGCAGTGCTAGTTCCACATTGGACAGGGGGCGTGGAAACACCATATATTTT.

A word on this clone: A much bigger clone sits one base away, suggesting this may be a read error. V and J are TRBV2 and TRBJ1-5, with 11 bases aligning to TRBD1. V lost 4 bases, J lost 5 bases, and 1 base stayed unmatched. CDR1 and CDR2 from the germline V gene are SNHLY and FYNNEI. The CDR3 contains 14 residues. The CDR3 nucleotides are TGTGCCAGCAGTGGGACAGGGGGCCATCAGCCCCAGCATTTT. Translation gives CASSGTGGHQPQHF.

This clone showed up just a few times. The gene calls are TRBV20-1 and TRBJ2-2; 8 nucleotides agree with TRBD1. Trimming took 3 bases from V and 3 from J; bases not matched to a gene: 3. The CDR3 spans 14 residues. Germline lookup yields CDR1 DFQATT and CDR2 SNEGSKA (reference sequence). The CDR3 region has the DNA TGCAGTGCTAGTCAGGGGGCGGACACCGGGGAGCTGTTTTTT. Translation: CSASQGADTGELFF.

This clone was seen a handful of times. The chain uses TRBV5-5 and TRBJ1-1, with TRBD1 identical over 7 bases. Germline trimming cut 4 bases from V and 2 bases from J; bases unmatched to any gene: 5. The CDR3 sequence is 14 residues long. Germline CDR1 and CDR2: SGHKS and YYEKEE (reference sequence). The DNA for the CDR3 is TGTGCCAGCAGCGTGGGACAGCTAAACACTGAAGCTTTCTTT. Amino acid sequence: CASSVGQLNTEAFF.

This clone was counted a few times. The V and J genes are TRBV5-1 and TRBJ2-2, with TRBD1 as a possible D gene (6 bases). The CDR3 is 15 residues long. In germline, CDR1 is SGHRS, CDR2 YFSETQ. Trimming shortened V by 2 bases and J by 2 bases, and 10 bases separated the two germline ends. CDR3 residues: CASSFQGLNTGELFF. The DNA of the CDR3 is TGCGCCAGCAGCTTCCAGGGGCTTAACACCGGGGAGCTGTTTTTT.

In this sample, this clone turned up once. This chain connects TRBV5-1 to TRBJ2-4, with D perhaps matching TRBD1 (5 bases). Germline CDR1 and CDR2: SGHRS and YFSETQ. Trimming stripped 4 bases from V and 8 bases from J, with 13 bases between. The CDR3 spans 13 residues. The CDR3 reads CASSLGLGDIQYF. CDR3 sequence (DNA): TGCGCCAGCAGCCTCGGGCTAGGGGACATTCAGTACTTC.

The count of this clone is one. The chain joins TRBV5-1 to TRBJ2-3; tentatively, D is TRBD2 (6 bases). There are 15 residues in the CDR3. V lost 4 bases, J lost 8 bases, and 20 bases lay in between. Germline values: CDR1 SGHRS, CDR2 YFSETQ. CDR3 loop: CASSPQSGTQGTQYF. The CDR3, as DNA: TGCGCCAGCAGCCCCCAGTCGGGGACTCAGGGTACGCAGTATTTT.

V gene TRBV24-1 combines with J gene TRBJ2-4, with D uncertain. Germline V CDR1 and CDR2: KGHDR, SFDVKD. V lost 9 bases and J lost 0, with 14 bases in between. This CDR3 spans 15 amino acids. This CDR3 is CATLSPDIAKNIQYF. The CDR3 DNA reads TGTGCCACCCTAAGCCCCGACATAGCCAAAAACATTCAGTACTTC.

The chain has TRBV19 and TRBJ2-6; D is unclear. V dropped 0 bases and J dropped 0 bases, with 3 bases sitting between them. The CDR3 length is 15 residues. CDR1 and CDR2 (germline): LNHDA, SQIVND (reference sequence). CDR3 sequence (DNA): TGTGCCAGTAGTATAGAGGTCTCTGGGGCCAACGTCCTGACTTTC. Translation gives CASSIEVSGANVLTF.